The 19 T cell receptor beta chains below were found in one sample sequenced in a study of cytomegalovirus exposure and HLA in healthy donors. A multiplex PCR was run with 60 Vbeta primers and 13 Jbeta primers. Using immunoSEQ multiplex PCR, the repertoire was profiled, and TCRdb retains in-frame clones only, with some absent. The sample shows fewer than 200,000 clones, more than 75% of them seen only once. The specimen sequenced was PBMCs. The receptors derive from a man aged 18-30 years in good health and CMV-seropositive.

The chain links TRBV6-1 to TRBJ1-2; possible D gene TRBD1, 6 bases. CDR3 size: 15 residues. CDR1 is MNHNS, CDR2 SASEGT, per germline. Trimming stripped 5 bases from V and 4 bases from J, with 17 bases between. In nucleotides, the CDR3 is TGTGCCAGCAGTTGGGGGGTGGGGGGGCTCTATGGCTACACCTTC. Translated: CASSWGVGGLYGYTF.

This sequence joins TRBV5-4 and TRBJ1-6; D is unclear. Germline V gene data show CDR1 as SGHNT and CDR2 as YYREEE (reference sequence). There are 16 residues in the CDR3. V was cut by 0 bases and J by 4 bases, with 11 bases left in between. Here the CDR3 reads CASSLARGIYNSPLHF. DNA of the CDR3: TGTGCCAGCAGCTTGGCCCGGGGTATTTATAATTCACCCCTCCACTTT. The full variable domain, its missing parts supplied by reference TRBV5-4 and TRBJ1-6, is ETGVTQSPTHLIKTRGQQVTLRCSSQSGHNTVSWYQQALGQGPQFIFQYYREEENGRGNFPPRFSGLQFPNYSSELNVNALELDDSALYLCASSLARGIYNSPLHFGNGTRLTVT.

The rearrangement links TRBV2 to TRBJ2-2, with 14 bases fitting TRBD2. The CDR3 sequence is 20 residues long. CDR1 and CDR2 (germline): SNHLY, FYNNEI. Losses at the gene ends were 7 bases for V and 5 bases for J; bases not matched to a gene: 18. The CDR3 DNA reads TGTGCCAGCAACCTTTACTCCGGGACTAGCGGGAGACGGCAAACCGGGGAGCTGTTTTTT. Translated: CASNLYSGTSGRRQTGELFF. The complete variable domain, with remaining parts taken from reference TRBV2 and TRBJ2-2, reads EPEVTQTPSHQVTQMGQEVILRCVPISNHLYFYWYRQILGQKVEFLVSFYNNEISEKSEIFDDQFSVERPDGSNFTLKIRSTKLEDSAMYFCASNLYSGTSGRRQTGELFFGEGSRLTVL.

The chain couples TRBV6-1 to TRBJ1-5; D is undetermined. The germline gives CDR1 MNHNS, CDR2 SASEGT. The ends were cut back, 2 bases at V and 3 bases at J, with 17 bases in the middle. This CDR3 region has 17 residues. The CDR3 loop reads CASSESSLAVTNQPQHF. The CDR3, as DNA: TGTGCCAGCAGTGAATCTAGTTTGGCAGTCACCAATCAGCCCCAGCATTTT.

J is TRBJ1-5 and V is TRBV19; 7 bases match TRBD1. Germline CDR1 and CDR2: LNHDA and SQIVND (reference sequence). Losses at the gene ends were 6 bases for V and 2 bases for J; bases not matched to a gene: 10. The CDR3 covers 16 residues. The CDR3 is CASRNGYRGRNQPQHF. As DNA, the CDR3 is TGTGCCAGTAGAAACGGTTACAGGGGCCGCAATCAGCCCCAGCATTTT. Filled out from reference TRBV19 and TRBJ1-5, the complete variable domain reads DGGITQSPKYLFRKEGQNVTLSCEQNLNHDAMYWYRQDPGQGLRLIYYSQIVNDFQKGDIAEGYSVSREKKESFPLTVTSAQKNPTAFYLCASRNGYRGRNQPQHFGDGTRLSIL.

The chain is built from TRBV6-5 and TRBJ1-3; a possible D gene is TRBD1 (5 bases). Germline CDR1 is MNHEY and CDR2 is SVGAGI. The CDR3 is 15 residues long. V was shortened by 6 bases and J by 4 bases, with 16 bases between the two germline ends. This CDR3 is CASRGAGRWGNTIYF. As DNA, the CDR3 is TGTGCCAGCAGAGGGGCCGGCCGGTGGGGAAACACCATATATTTT.

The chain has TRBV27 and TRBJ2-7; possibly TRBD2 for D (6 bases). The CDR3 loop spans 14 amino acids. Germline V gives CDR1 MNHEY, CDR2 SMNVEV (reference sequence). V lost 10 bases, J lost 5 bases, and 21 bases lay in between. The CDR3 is CATRPPGRHDEQYF. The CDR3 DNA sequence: TGTGCCACCCGCCCCCCAGGGAGGCACGACGAGCAGTACTTC.

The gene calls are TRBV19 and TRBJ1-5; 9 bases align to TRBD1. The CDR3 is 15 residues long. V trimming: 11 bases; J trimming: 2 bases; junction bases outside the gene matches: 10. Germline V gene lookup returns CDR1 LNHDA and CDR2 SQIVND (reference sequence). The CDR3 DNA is TGTGCCGGCGGCCCGACAGGGGGAGGCAATCAGCCCCAGCATTTT. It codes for CAGGPTGGGNQPQHF.

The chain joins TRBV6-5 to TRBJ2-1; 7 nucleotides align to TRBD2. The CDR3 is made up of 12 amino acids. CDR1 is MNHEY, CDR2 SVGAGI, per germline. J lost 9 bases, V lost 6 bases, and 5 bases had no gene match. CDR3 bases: TGTGCCAGCAGCAGACTAGCCGGTGAGCAGTTCTTC. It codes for CASSRLAGEQFF.

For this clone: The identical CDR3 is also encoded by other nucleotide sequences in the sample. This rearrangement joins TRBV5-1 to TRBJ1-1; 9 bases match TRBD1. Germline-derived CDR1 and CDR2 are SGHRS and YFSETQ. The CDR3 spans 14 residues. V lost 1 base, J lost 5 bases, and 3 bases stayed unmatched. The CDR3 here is CASSLPGQGTEAFF. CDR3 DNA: TGCGCCAGCAGCTTGCCGGGACAGGGAACTGAAGCTTTCTTT.

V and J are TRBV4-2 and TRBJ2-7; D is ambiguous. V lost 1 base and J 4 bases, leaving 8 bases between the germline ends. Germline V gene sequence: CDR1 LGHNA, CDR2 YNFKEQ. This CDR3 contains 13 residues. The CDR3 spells CASSQVDLYEQYF. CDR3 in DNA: TGTGCCAGCAGCCAAGTTGACTTGTACGAGCAGTACTTC.

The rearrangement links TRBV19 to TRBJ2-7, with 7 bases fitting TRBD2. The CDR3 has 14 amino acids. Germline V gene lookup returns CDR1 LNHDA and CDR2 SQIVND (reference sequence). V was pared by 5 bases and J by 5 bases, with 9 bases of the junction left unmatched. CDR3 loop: CASSGAGWVDEQYF. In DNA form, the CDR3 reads TGTGCCAGTAGTGGAGCGGGGTGGGTTGACGAGCAGTACTTC.

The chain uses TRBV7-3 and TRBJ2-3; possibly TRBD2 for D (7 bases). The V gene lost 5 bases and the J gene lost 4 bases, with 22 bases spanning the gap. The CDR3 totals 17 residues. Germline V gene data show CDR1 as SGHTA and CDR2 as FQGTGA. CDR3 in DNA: TGTGCCAGCAGCCCGGTGAGACTAGGGGGGGGCGCAGATACGCAGTATTTT. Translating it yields CASSPVRLGGGADTQYF.

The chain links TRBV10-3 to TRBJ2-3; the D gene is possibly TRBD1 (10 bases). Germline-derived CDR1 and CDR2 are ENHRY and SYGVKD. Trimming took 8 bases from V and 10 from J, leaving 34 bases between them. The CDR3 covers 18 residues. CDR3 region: CAIGQGVVSGGSRAAQYF. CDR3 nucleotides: TGTGCCATCGGACAGGGGGTAGTTAGCGGGGGATCCCGCGCGGCGCAGTATTTT.

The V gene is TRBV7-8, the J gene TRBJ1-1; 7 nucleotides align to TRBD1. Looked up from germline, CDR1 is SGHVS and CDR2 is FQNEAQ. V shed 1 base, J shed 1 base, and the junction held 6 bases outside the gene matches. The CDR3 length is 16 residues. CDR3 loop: CASSLDPRTGNTEAFF. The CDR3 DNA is TGTGCCAGCAGCTTAGACCCTCGGACAGGGAACACTGAAGCTTTCTTT.

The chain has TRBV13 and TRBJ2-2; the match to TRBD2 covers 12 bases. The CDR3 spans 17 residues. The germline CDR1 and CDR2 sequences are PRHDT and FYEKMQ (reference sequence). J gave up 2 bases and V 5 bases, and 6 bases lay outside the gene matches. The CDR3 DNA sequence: TGTGCCAGCAGCCCCGTCGGACTAGCGGGAAACACCGGGGAGCTGTTTTTT. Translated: CASSPVGLAGNTGELFF. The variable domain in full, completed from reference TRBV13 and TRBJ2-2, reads AAGVIQSPRHLIKEKRETATLKCYPIPRHDTVYWYQQGPGQDPQFLISFYEKMQSDKGSIPDRFSAQQFSDYHSELNMSSLELGDSALYFCASSPVGLAGNTGELFFGEGSRLTVL.

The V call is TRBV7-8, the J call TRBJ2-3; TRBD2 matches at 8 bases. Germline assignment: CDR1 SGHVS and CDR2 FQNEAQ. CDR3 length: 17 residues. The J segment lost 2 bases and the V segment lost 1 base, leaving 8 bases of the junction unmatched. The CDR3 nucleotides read TGTGCCAGCAGCTTAGGGGGGCGGGGGGCCCTCACAGATACGCAGTATTTT. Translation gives CASSLGGRGALTDTQYF.

The CDR3: CASSQVARNTGELFF. The CDR3 DNA reads TGCGCCAGCAGCCAAGTGGCACGGAACACCGGGGAGCTGTTTTTT. This chain joins TRBV4-1 and TRBJ2-2; D not resolved. This CDR3 contains 15 residues. The germline CDR1 and CDR2 sequences are MGHRA and YSYEKL. Trimming shortened V by 1 base and J by 1 base, and 7 bases separated the two germline ends.

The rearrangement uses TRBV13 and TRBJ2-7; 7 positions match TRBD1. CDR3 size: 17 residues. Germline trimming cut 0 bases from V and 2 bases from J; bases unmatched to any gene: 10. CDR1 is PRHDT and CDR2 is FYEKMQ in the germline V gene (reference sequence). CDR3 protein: CASSLGSPTGSPYEQYF. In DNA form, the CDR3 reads TGTGCCAGCAGCTTAGGCTCTCCGACAGGGAGCCCCTACGAGCAGTACTTC.